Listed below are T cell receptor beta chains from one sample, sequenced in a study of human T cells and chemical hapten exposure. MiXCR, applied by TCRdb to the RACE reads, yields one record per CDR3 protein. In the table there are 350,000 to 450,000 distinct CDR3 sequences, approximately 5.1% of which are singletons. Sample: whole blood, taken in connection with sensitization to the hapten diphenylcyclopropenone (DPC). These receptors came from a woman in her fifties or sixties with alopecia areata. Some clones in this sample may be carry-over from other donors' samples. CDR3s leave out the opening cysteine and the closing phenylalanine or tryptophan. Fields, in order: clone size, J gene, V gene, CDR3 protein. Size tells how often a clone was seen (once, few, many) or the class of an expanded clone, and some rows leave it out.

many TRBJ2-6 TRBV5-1 ASTTVSGANVLT
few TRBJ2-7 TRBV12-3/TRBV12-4 ASSSDLSGTSHIAGEQY
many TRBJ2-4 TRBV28 ASGGQGTNIQY
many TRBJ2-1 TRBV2 ARGTVGQF
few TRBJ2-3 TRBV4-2 ASSRRAGGPADTQY
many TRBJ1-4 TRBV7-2 ASTNRGRNEKLF
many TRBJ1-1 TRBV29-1 SVAYRDNTEAF
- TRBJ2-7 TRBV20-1 SARDRRLAITYEQY
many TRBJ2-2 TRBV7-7 ASSLGDGELF
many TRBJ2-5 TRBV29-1 SVEARLEGAETQY
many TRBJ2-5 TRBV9 ASSVEGDQETQY
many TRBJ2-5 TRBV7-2 ASSFMSGQETQY
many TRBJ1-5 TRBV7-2 ASSLVTGADQPQH
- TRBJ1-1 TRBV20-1 SAPRGANTEAF
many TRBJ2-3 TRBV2 ASSEWRGETDTQY
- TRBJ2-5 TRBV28 ASSTTSGSGETQY
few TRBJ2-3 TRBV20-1 SALRLAGILSSTDTQY
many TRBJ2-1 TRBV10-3 AISLSRDRGENEQF
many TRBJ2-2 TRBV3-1 ASSQVIRQTNTGELF
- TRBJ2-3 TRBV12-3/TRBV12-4 ASSNNRASGSTDTQY
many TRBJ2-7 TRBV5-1 ASSEDGHYEEQY
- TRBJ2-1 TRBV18 ASSPAGTSGLYNEQF
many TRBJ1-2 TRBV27 ASSLSGQDYGYT
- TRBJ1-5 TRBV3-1 ASSDRGYGQPQH
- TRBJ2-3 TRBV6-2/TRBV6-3 ASNRAGRTDTQY
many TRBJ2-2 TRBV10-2 ASRTSITGELF